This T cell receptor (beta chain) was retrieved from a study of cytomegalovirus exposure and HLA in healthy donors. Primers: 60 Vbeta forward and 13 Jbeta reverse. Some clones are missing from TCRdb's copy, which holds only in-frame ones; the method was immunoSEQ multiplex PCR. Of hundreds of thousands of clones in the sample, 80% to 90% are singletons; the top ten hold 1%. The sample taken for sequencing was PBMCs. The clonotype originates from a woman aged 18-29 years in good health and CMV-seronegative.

The DNA of the CDR3 is TGCGCCAGCAGCCAAGCCGGGACTAGCGGGCTCAATGAGCAGTTCTTC. This encodes CASSQAGTSGLNEQFF. The V call is TRBV4-3, the J call TRBJ2-1, with 12 bases matching TRBD2. CDR3 length equals 16 residues. CDR1 is LGHNA, CDR2 YSLEER, per germline. The V gene end was trimmed by 1 base and the J gene end by 6 bases; junction bases not matched to a gene: 4.